The next 10 T cell receptor beta chains were all read from a single sample in a study of blood T cell repertoires in COVID-19. Repertoires were generated with immunoSEQ multiplex PCR, while TCRdb's copy carries only in-frame clones and drops some. The table shows some 220,000 clones, with roughly 85% occurring only once. Sequenced input: peripheral blood. The receptor source for this set is a woman aged 70-85 years with COVID-19, enrolled during active disease.

This clone was counted once. CDR3 nucleotide sequence: TGTGCCAGCAGCTTAGTCCGGACAGAGAATTCACCCCTCCACTTT. It codes for CASSLVRTENSPLHF. The chain recombines TRBV7-8 with TRBJ1-6; perhaps TRBD1 as D (6 bases). The CDR3 contains 15 residues. Trimming removed 1 base at V and 7 bases at J, with 11 bases between. Germline values: CDR1 SGHVS, CDR2 FQNEAQ.

The V and J genes are TRBV7-3 and TRBJ2-3, with a weak D call TRBD2 (5 bases). V was cut by 3 bases and J by 2 bases, with 9 bases left in between. The CDR3 is 14 amino acids. From germline, CDR1 is SGHTA and CDR2 FQGTGA. CDR3 amino acids: CASSFGSPTDTQYF. In DNA form, the CDR3 reads TGTGCCAGCAGCTTTGGGAGTCCCACAGATACGCAGTATTTT.

The chain has TRBV5-5 and TRBJ1-2; TRBD1 matches 7 bases. This CDR3 spans 17 amino acids. Germline values: CDR1 SGHKS, CDR2 YYEKEE (reference sequence). Trimming removed 2 bases from V and 3 bases from J; junction bases left unmatched: 13. CDR3 in DNA: TGTGCCAGCAGCTTTACTCCCGCCGGGACAGACTACTATGGCTACACCTTC. It encodes CASSFTPAGTDYYGYTF. The full variable domain, rest sourced from reference TRBV5-5 and TRBJ1-2, is DAGVTQSPTHLIKTRGQQVTLRCSPISGHKSVSWYQQVLGQGPQFIFQYYEKEERGRGNFPDRFSARQFPNYSSELNVNALLLGDSALYLCASSFTPAGTDYYGYTFGSGTRLTVV.

The genes are TRBV2 and TRBJ2-3; D is perhaps TRBD1 (6 bases). Per the germline V gene, CDR1 is SNHLY and CDR2 is FYNNEI. V was cut by 2 bases and J by 6 bases, with 12 bases left in between. The CDR3 spans 14 residues. The CDR3 nucleotides read TGTGCCAGCAGTGAAAGTCAGGGGATCGATACGCAGTATTTT. It is translated as CASSESQGIDTQYF.

The rearrangement joins TRBV7-8 to TRBJ1-4; D gene uncertain. Germline V gives CDR1 SGHVS, CDR2 FQNEAQ. V lost 0 bases, J lost 8 bases, and 7 bases lay in between. CDR3 length equals 13 residues. The CDR3 bases are TGTGCCAGCAGCTTAGCCCGGGTAGAAAAACTGTTTTTT. Amino acid sequence: CASSLARVEKLFF.

The rearrangement joins TRBV11-3 to TRBJ2-1; D is possibly TRBD2 (5 bases). Germline assignment: CDR1 SGHNT and CDR2 YENEEA. V lost 8 bases and J 4 bases, leaving 18 bases between the germline ends. This CDR3 is built from 15 residues. For the CDR3, the DNA is TGTGCCAGCTCCTTTGGCCGGAGAGGGTACAATGAGCAGTTCTTC. Translation: CASSFGRRGYNEQFF.

V and J are TRBV4-2 and TRBJ2-1; 9 positions agree with TRBD2. V shed 1 base, J shed 2 bases, and the junction held 9 bases outside the gene matches. Germline CDR1 reads LGHNA; CDR2 reads YNFKEQ. This CDR3 spans 18 amino acids. CDR3 bases: TGTGCCAGCAGCCAAGGGTGGTCTAGCGGGGTGACCTACAATGAGCAGTTCTTC. Residues: CASSQGWSSGVTYNEQFF.

This clone was seen only a few times. The CDR3 loop reads CASSSTGSRSPLHF. DNA for the CDR3: TGTGCCAGCAGCTCTACAGGGTCCCGGTCACCCCTCCACTTT. V is TRBV6-2 or TRBV6-3 and J is TRBJ1-6, with D tentatively TRBD1 (6 bases). CDR1 is MNHEY and CDR2 is SVGEGT in the germline V gene. The V and J ends lost 6 bases and 10 bases respectively, with 16 bases between them. The CDR3 totals 14 residues.

The CDR3 sequence is CASSWILRDTEAFF. The CDR3 bases are TGTGCCAGCAGCTGGATTCTCCGGGACACTGAAGCTTTCTTT. V usage is TRBV5-5 and J usage is TRBJ1-1; D remains ambiguous. Germline CDR1 and CDR2: SGHKS and YYEKEE (reference sequence). The V end lost 3 bases, the J end lost 3 bases, and 12 bases lay between the germline ends. This CDR3 has 14 amino acids.

Turning to this clone: The junction departs from germline at one end; a sequencing error may be responsible. The V gene is TRBV7-7, the J gene TRBJ2-2; 10 bases are a match to TRBD1. This CDR3 comprises 19 residues. Germline loops: CDR1 SSHAT, CDR2 FNYEAQ (reference sequence). CDR3 sequence: CASSQGGQGNAEGTGELFF. CDR3 sequence (DNA): TGTGCTAGCAGCCAAGGGGGACAGGGGAACGCCGAAGGCACCGGGGAGCTGTTTTTT.